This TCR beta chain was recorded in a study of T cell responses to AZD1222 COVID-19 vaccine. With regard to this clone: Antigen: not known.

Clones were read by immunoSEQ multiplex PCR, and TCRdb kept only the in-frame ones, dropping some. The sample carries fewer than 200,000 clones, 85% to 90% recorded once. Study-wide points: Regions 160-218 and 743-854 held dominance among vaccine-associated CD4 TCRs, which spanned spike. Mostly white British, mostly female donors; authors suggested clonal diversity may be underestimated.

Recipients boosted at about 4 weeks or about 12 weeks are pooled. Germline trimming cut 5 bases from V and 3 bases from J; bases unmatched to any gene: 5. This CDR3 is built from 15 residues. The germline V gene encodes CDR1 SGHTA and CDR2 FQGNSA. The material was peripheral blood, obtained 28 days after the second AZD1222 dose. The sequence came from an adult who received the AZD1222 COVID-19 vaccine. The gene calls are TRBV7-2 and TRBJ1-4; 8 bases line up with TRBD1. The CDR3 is CASSRQGQANEKLFF. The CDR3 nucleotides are TGTGCCAGCAGCAGACAGGGGCAAGCTAATGAAAAACTGTTTTTT.